The present T cell receptor (beta chain) was sequenced within a study of CD8+CD57+ T cells in acquired aplastic anemia. Turning to the study itself: Mean DNA quantity obtained from sorted CD4+ and CD8+ cells was about 3.5 ug. CD4+ reads averaged around 10 million in healthy donors.

Germline V lookup: CDR1 SGHAT, CDR2 FQNNGV. V lost 3 bases, J lost 8 bases, and 23 bases lay in between. There are 16 residues in the CDR3. The TCR beta profiling, which covered VDJ combination and CDR3 sequence, was carried out using genomic DNA as the template. One entry per CDR3 protein results from TCRdb running MiXCR on the reads. The sample consists of a few hundred thousand distinct CDR3 sequences, about two thirds of them appearing once. V is TRBV11-2 and J is TRBJ2-7; D not certain. Sequenced sample: sorted CD4+, CD8+, or CD8+CD57+ T cells (not recorded which) from PBMCs. The receptor comes from a human donor in good health, serving as a control. The CDR3 DNA reads as TGTGCCAGCAGCTTTCTCCCGCCACCCGGCCAACCGAAGCAGTACTTC. Amino acid sequence: CASSFLPPPGQPKQYF.